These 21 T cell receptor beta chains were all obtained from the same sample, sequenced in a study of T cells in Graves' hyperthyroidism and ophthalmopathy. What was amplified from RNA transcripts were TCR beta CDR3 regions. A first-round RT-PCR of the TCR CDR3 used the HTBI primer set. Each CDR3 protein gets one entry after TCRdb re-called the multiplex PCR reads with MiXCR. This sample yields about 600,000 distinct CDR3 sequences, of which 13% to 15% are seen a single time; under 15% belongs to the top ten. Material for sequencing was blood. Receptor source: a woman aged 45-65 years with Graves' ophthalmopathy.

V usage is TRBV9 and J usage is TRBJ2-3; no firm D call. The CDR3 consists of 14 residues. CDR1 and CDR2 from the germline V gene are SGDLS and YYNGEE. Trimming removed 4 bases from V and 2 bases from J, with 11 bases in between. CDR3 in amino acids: CASSSPTFTDTQYF. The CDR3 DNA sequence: TGTGCCAGCAGCTCACCGACTTTCACAGATACGCAGTATTTT.

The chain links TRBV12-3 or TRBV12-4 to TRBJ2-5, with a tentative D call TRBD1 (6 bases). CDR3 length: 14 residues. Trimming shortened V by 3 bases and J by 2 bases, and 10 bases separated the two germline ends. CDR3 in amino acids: CASSFSTGQETQYF. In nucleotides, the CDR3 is TGTGCCAGCAGTTTCAGCACAGGGCAAGAGACCCAGTACTTC.

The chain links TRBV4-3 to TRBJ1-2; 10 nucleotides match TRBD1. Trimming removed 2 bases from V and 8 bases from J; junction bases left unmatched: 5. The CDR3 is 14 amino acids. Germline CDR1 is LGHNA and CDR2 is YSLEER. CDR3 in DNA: TGCGCCAGCAGCCAACTCGGGACAGGGGTAGGCTACACCTTC. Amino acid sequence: CASSQLGTGVGYTF.

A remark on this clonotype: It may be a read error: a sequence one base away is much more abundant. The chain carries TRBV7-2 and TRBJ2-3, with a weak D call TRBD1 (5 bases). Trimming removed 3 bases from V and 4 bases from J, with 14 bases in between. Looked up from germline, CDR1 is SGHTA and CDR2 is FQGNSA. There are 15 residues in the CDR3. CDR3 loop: CASSLGQRSADTQYF. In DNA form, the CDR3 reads TGTGCCAGCAGCTTGGGGCAGAGAAGCGCAGATACGCAGTATTTT. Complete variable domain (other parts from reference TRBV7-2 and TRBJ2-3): GAGVSQSPSNKVTEKGKDVELRCDPISGHTALYWYRQSLGQGLEFLIYFQGNSAPDKSGLPSDRFSAERTGGSVSTLTIQRTQQEDSAVYLCASSLGQRSADTQYFGPGTRLTVL.

Written as DNA, the CDR3 is TGTGCCAGCAGCTACGACAGGGGGCCTTCACCCCTCCACTTT. Amino acid sequence: CASSYDRGPSPLHF. The J gene is TRBJ1-6, the V gene TRBV7-3; 10 bases fit TRBD1. Trimming cost V 4 bases and J 9 bases; bases outside gene matches: 3. This CDR3 is built from 14 residues. The V gene's germline CDR1 is SGHTA and CDR2 FQGTGA. Together with reference TRBV7-3 and TRBJ1-6, the CDR3 gives the full variable domain: GAGVSQTPSNKVTEKGKYVELRCDPISGHTALYWYRQSLGQGPEFLIYFQGTGAADDSGLPNDRFFAVRPEGSVSTLKIQRTERGDSAVYLCASSYDRGPSPLHFGNGTRLTVT.

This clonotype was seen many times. CDR3 residues: CASSSDREVNYGYTF. The CDR3 DNA reads as TGTGCCAGCAGCTCCGACAGGGAGGTAAACTATGGCTACACCTTC. The chain recombines TRBV12-3 or TRBV12-4 with TRBJ1-2; 7 bases are shared with TRBD1. CDR3 size: 15 residues. Germline trimming cut 6 bases from V and 2 bases from J; bases unmatched to any gene: 9.

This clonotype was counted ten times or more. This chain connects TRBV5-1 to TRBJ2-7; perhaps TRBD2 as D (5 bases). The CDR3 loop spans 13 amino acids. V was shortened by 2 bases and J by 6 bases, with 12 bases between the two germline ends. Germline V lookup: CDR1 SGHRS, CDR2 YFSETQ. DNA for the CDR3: TGCGCCAGCAGCTTTGCCGTTGAGGGCGAGCAGTACTTC. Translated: CASSFAVEGEQYF.

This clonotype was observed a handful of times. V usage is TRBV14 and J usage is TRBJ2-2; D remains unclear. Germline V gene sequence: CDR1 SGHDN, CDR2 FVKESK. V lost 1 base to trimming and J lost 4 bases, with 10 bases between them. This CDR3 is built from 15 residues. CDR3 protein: CASSQVAPFTGELFF. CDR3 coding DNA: TGTGCCAGCAGCCAAGTAGCTCCATTCACCGGGGAGCTGTTTTTT.

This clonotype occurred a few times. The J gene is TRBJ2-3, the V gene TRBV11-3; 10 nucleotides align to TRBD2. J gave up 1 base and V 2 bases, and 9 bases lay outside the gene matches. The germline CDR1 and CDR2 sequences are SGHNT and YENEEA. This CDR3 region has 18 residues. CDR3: CASSLLGVGTSGTDTQYF. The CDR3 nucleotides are TGTGCCAGCAGCTTACTAGGGGTCGGGACTAGCGGCACAGATACGCAGTATTTT.

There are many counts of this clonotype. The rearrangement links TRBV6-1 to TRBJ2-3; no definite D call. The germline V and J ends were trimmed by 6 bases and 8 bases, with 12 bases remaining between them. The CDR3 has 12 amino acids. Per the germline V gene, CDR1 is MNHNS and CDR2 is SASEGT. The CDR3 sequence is CASSPMAGTQYF. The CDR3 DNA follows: TGTGCCAGCAGCCCCATGGCTGGTACGCAGTATTTT.

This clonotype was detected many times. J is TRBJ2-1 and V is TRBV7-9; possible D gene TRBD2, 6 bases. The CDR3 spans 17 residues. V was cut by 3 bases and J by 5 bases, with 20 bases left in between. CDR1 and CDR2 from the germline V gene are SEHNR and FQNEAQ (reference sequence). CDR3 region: CASSFTPGAITHNEQFF. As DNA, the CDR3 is TGTGCCAGCAGCTTTACCCCGGGAGCTATTACACACAATGAGCAGTTCTTC.

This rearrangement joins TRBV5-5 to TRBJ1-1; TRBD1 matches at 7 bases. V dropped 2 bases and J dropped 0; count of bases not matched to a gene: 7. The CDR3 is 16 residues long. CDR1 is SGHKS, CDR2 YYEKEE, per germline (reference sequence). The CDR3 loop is CASSFTGVRMNTEAFF. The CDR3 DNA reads TGTGCCAGCAGCTTTACAGGGGTCCGAATGAACACTGAAGCTTTCTTT.

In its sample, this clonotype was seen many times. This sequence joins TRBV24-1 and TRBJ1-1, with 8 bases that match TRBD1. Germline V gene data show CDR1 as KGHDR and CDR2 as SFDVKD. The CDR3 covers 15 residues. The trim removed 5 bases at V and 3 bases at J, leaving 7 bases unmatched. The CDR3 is CATSVRTGLDTEAFF. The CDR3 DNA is TGTGCCACCAGTGTAAGGACAGGGCTGGACACTGAAGCTTTCTTT.

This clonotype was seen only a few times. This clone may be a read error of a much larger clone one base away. The CDR3 here is CASSLSPIANTGELLF. The CDR3 DNA reads TGTGCCAGCAGTTTATCGCCCATCGCGAACACCGGGGAGCTGCTTTTT. The chain has TRBV28 and TRBJ2-2; the D gene is possibly TRBD2 (5 bases). This CDR3 spans 16 amino acids. Germline V gives CDR1 MDHEN, CDR2 SYDVKM. Based on the CDR3 plus reference TRBV28 and TRBJ2-2, the full variable domain is DVKVTQSSRYLVKRTGEKVFLECVQDMDHENMFWYRQDPGLGLRLIYFSYDVKMKEKGDIPEGYSVSREKKERFSLILESASTNQTSMYLCASSLSPIANTGELLFGEGSRLTVL.

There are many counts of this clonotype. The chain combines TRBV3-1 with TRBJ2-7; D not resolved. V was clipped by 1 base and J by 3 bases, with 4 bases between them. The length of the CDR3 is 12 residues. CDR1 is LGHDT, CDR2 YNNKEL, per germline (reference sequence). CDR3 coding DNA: TGTGCCAGCAGCCAAGGTCGCTACGAGCAGTACTTC. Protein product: CASSQGRYEQYF.

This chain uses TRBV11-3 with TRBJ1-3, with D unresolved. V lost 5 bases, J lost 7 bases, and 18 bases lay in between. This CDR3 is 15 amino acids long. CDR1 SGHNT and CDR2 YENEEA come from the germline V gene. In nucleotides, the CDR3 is TGTGCCAGCAGCGCAGCCCCCTCAGATTCTAACACCATATATTTT. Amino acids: CASSAAPSDSNTIYF.

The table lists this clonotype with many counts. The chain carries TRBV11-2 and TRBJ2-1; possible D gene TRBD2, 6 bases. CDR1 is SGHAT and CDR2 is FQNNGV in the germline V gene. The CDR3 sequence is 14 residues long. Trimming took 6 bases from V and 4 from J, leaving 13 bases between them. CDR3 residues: CASRLNAGYNEQFF. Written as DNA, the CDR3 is TGTGCCAGCAGGTTAAACGCGGGGTACAATGAGCAGTTCTTC.

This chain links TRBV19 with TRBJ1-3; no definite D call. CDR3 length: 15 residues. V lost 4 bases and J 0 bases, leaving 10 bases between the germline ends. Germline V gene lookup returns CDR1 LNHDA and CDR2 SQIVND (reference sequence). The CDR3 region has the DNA TGTGCCAGTAGTACCGTCGTTAGCTCTGGAAACACCATATATTTT. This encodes CASSTVVSSGNTIYF. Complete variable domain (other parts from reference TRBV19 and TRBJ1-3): DGGITQSPKYLFRKEGQNVTLSCEQNLNHDAMYWYRQDPGQGLRLIYYSQIVNDFQKGDIAEGYSVSREKKESFPLTVTSAQKNPTAFYLCASSTVVSSGNTIYFGEGSWLTVV.

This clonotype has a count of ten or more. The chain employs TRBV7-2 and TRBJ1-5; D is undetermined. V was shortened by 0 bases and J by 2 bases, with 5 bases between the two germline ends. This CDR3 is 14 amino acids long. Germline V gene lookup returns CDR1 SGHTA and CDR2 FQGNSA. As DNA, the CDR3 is TGTGCCAGCAGCTTAGCGGCAGGCAATCAGCCCCAGCATTTT. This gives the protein CASSLAAGNQPQHF.

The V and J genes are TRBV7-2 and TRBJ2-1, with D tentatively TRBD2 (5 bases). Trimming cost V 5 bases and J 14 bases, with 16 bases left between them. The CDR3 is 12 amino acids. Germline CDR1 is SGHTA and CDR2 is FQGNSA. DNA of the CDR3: TGTGCCAGCAGCATAAGCGGCTTGGTCGAGTTCTTC. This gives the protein CASSISGLVEFF.

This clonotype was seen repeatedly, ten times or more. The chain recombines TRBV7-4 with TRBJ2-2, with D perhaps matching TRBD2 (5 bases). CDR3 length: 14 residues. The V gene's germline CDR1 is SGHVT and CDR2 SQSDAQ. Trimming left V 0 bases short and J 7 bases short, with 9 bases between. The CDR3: CASSLALGGGELFF. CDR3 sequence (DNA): TGTGCCAGCAGCTTAGCGCTCGGAGGCGGGGAGCTGTTTTTT.